This TCR beta chain was sequenced during a study of cytotoxic CD8 clonotypes in ibrutinib-treated CLL. Study background: Among the patients, 11 presented as relapsed/refractory and around 15 as treatment-naive; about 17 showed unmutated IGHV. Sample averages reached 255,043 productive templates and 94,082 productive rearrangements. Overall study findings and caveats: Samples from sustained-remission and progressing patients were taken at different times. On treatment, the uncommon public clonotypes contracted or remained stable.

Repertoires were generated with immunoSEQ multiplex PCR, while TCRdb's copy carries only in-frame clones and drops some. This table holds 150,000 to 200,000 clones, over 60% found once. V lost 6 bases, J lost 7 bases, and 14 bases stayed unmatched. CDR1 and CDR2 from the germline V gene are SGHRS and YFSETQ. This CDR3 is 16 amino acids long. With regard to this clone: No antigen is known for it.

The J gene is TRBJ2-1, the V gene TRBV5-1; 9 bases map to TRBD2. This material consisted of PBMCs, taken after 24 months of ibrutinib treatment. This receptor was identified in a human donor with chronic lymphocytic leukemia. The DNA of the CDR3 is TGCGCCAGCATGATGGGACCGGGACTAGCCATAAATGAGCAGTTCTTC. Its translation: CASMMGPGLAINEQFF.